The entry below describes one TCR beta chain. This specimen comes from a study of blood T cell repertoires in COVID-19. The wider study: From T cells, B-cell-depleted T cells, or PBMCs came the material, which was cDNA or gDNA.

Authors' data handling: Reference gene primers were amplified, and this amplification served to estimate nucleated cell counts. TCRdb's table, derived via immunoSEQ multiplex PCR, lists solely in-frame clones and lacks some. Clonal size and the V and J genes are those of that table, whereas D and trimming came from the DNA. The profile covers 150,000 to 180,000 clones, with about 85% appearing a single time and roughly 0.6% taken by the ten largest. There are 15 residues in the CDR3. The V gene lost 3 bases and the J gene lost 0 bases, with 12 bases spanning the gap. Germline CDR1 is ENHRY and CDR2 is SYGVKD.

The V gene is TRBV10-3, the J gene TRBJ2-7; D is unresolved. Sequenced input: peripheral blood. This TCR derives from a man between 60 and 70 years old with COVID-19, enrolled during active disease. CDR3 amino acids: CAISDEPQSSYEQYF. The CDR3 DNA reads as TGTGCCATCAGTGATGAGCCTCAAAGCTCCTACGAGCAGTACTTC.